One and the same sample provided the 24 T cell receptor beta chains below, sequenced in a study of cytomegalovirus exposure and HLA in healthy donors. The repertoire was sequenced with immunoSEQ multiplex PCR; TCRdb's copy has only in-frame clones and lacks some. The data contain 200,000 or so clones, around 90% of them singletons. The sample comprised PBMCs. These receptors were obtained from a woman aged 18-35 years in good health and CMV-seronegative.

J is TRBJ2-1 and V is TRBV28; 11 bases are a match to TRBD2. The CDR3 consists of 16 residues. Germline assignment: CDR1 MDHEN and CDR2 SYDVKM. The V segment lost 1 base and the J segment 4 bases; nucleotides outside the gene matches: 3. DNA of the CDR3: TGTGCCAGCAGTTTATTTGGGACTAGCGGATACAATGAGCAGTTCTTC. Its translation: CASSLFGTSGYNEQFF.

The rearrangement joins TRBV13 to TRBJ1-4, with D perhaps TRBD1 (6 bases). Germline assignment: CDR1 PRHDT and CDR2 FYEKMQ (reference sequence). The CDR3 is 15 residues long. Trimming removed 4 bases from V and 7 bases from J, with 16 bases in between. CDR3 residues: CASSSRGRGSEKLFF. CDR3 coding DNA: TGTGCCAGCAGCTCCAGGGGTAGGGGTAGTGAAAAACTGTTTTTT.

As regards this clone: The same CDR3 arises from other DNA sequences in this sample as well. This rearrangement joins TRBV19 to TRBJ2-7; a weak D match, TRBD1 (6 bases). The CDR3 length is 13 residues. Trimming shortened V by 3 bases and J by 1 base, and 7 bases separated the two germline ends. Germline V lookup: CDR1 LNHDA, CDR2 SQIVND (reference sequence). The CDR3 DNA sequence: TGTGCCAGTAGTATCACAGGGTCCTACGAGCAGTACTTC. It specifies CASSITGSYEQYF. Using reference TRBV19 and TRBJ2-7 for the parts outside the CDR3, the full variable domain is DGGITQSPKYLFRKEGQNVTLSCEQNLNHDAMYWYRQDPGQGLRLIYYSQIVNDFQKGDIAEGYSVSREKKESFPLTVTSAQKNPTAFYLCASSITGSYEQYFGPGTRLTVT.

This sequence joins TRBV6-1 and TRBJ2-5, with a weak D call TRBD2 (5 bases). V was cut by 3 bases and J by 5 bases, with 22 bases left in between. Germline V gene data show CDR1 as MNHNS and CDR2 as SASEGT. This CDR3 is 17 amino acids long. In nucleotides, the CDR3 is TGTGCCAGCAGTGATCCAGTGGTGGGGTTAGCGTACGAGACCCAGTACTTC. The encoded protein is CASSDPVVGLAYETQYF.

This clone was seen only once. This CDR3 reads CASSDGWGEDSTDTQYF. The CDR3 region has the DNA TGTGCCAGCAGTGACGGGTGGGGGGAGGATTCCACAGATACGCAGTATTTT. This chain links TRBV6-1 with TRBJ2-3, with a possible D match to TRBD2 (6 bases). Germline-derived CDR1 and CDR2 are MNHNS and SASEGT. The CDR3 contains 17 residues. V lost 3 bases and J 2 bases, leaving 18 bases between the germline ends.

This clone has only one observation. The genes are TRBV29-1 and TRBJ2-3; 13 bases are shared with TRBD2. The CDR3 sequence is 18 residues long. Looked up from germline, CDR1 is SQVTM and CDR2 is ANQGSEA. Trimming took 6 bases from V and 7 from J; bases not matched to a gene: 19. CDR3 sequence (DNA): TGCAGCGTCTTCCCCGGGACAGGGACTAGCGGGATTGAATATACGCAGTATTTT. It codes for CSVFPGTGTSGIEYTQYF.

The gene calls are TRBV9 and TRBJ2-1; a possible D gene is TRBD2 (5 bases). This CDR3 contains 15 residues. Germline V lookup: CDR1 SGDLS, CDR2 YYNGEE. Trimming cost V 0 bases and J 2 bases, with 9 bases left between them. CDR3 coding DNA: TGTGCCAGCAGCGTAGCCGGAGCGGCCTACAATGAGCAGTTCTTC. Its translation is CASSVAGAAYNEQFF. The variable domain in full, with the rest retrieved from reference TRBV9 and TRBJ2-1, is DSGVTQTPKHLITATGQRVTLRCSPRSGDLSVYWYQQSLDQGLQFLIQYYNGEERAKGNILERFSAQQFPDLHSELNLSSLELGDSALYFCASSVAGAAYNEQFFGPGTRLTVL.

The J gene is TRBJ1-4, the V gene TRBV28; tentative D call: TRBD1 (5 bases). With 6 bases removed from V and 8 bases from J, the gap between germline ends came to 19 bases. This CDR3 is built from 15 residues. Germline-derived CDR1 and CDR2 are MDHEN and SYDVKM. The CDR3 region has the DNA TGTGCCAGCAGCACTCGCCGGAGGGGAGGGGAAAAACTGTTTTTT. Its protein is CASSTRRRGGEKLFF.

The gene calls are TRBV7-8 and TRBJ2-7; D is possibly TRBD2 (5 bases). Trimming cost V 6 bases and J 5 bases, with 20 bases left between them. Germline loops: CDR1 SGHVS, CDR2 FQNEAQ. The length of the CDR3 is 15 residues. CDR3 protein: CASRPVPRGAHEQYF. The DNA of the CDR3 is TGTGCCAGCAGACCAGTCCCCCGGGGAGCCCACGAGCAGTACTTC.

The chain is built from TRBV4-1 and TRBJ1-1; 9 bases line up with TRBD1. Looked up from germline, CDR1 is MGHRA and CDR2 is YSYEKL. The junction had 7 bases not matched to a gene; V was cut back by 4 bases and J by 1 base. This CDR3 is built from 16 residues. The CDR3 bases are TGCGCCAGCAGCCCAGGACAGGGGCCGACGAACACTGAAGCTTTCTTT. It encodes CASSPGQGPTNTEAFF.

V gene TRBV27 combines with J gene TRBJ2-2; D is possibly TRBD2 (7 bases). The CDR3 spans 16 residues. Germline CDR1 is MNHEY and CDR2 is SMNVEV (reference sequence). V was shortened by 7 bases and J by 7 bases, with 22 bases between the two germline ends. CDR3: CASTHTRRGHDGELFF. Written as DNA, the CDR3 is TGTGCCAGCACCCATACGCGGCGGGGGCATGACGGGGAGCTGTTTTTT.

This clone appeared once. V gene TRBV27 combines with J gene TRBJ2-6; D may be TRBD1 (5 bases). The germline gives CDR1 MNHEY, CDR2 SMNVEV (reference sequence). V was pared by 0 bases and J by 0 bases, with 9 bases between. CDR3 length equals 17 residues. The CDR3 nucleotides are TGTGCCAGCAGTTTATCAAGACAGTACTCTGGGGCCAACGTCCTGACTTTC. Its translation: CASSLSRQYSGANVLTF.

The CDR3: CASSDATRSLEQYF. Written as DNA, the CDR3 is TGTGCCAGCAGTGACGCGACTAGAAGTCTCGAGCAGTACTTC. The chain employs TRBV6-1 and TRBJ2-7; D may be TRBD2 (6 bases). CDR1 and CDR2 from the germline V gene are MNHNS and SASEGT. The CDR3 contains 14 residues. Trimming removed 3 bases at V and 6 bases at J, with 15 bases between.

This chain joins TRBV6-5 and TRBJ1-4, with D uncertain. Germline values: CDR1 MNHEY, CDR2 SVGAGI. This CDR3 is 13 amino acids long. Trimming shortened V by 2 bases and J by 3 bases, and 4 bases separated the two germline ends. The DNA for the CDR3 is TGTGCCAGCAGTTACCGGGCTAATGAAAAACTGTTTTTT. Encoded protein: CASSYRANEKLFF.

V usage is TRBV28 and J usage is TRBJ2-7, with D perhaps TRBD2 (5 bases). The V and J ends lost 4 bases and 2 bases respectively, with 18 bases between them. Germline lookup yields CDR1 MDHEN and CDR2 SYDVKM. There are 16 residues in the CDR3. CDR3 loop: CASSSPRGKITYEQYF. Here the CDR3 DNA reads TGTGCCAGCAGTTCCCCCCGGGGAAAGATAACCTACGAGCAGTACTTC.

The J gene is TRBJ2-1, the V gene TRBV2; the match to TRBD2 covers 7 bases. With V trimmed by 6 bases and J by 7 bases, 6 bases remained unmatched. This CDR3 has 13 residues. The germline V gene has CDR1 SNHLY and CDR2 FYNNEI. CDR3 nucleotide sequence: TGTGCCAGCAGAGACGGGGGGTATAATGAGCAGTTCTTC. Its protein product is CASRDGGYNEQFF.

CDR3 protein: CASSRRLAGRVSYEQYF. CDR3 bases: TGTGCCAGCAGCCGGAGACTAGCGGGACGCGTCTCCTACGAGCAGTACTTC. V gene TRBV28 combines with J gene TRBJ2-7; 11 bases are a match to TRBD2. The V gene end was trimmed by 6 bases and the J gene end by 0 bases; junction bases not matched to a gene: 10. The CDR3 consists of 17 residues. The germline V gene has CDR1 MDHEN and CDR2 SYDVKM.

V and J are TRBV7-6 and TRBJ2-5; D not certain. Germline CDR1 and CDR2: SGHVS and FNYEAQ. The V and J ends lost 4 bases and 3 bases respectively, with 9 bases between them. This CDR3 comprises 13 residues. CDR3 in amino acids: CASSSTIEETQYF. In DNA form, the CDR3 reads TGTGCCAGCAGCTCCACGATAGAAGAGACCCAGTACTTC. The full variable domain, rest sourced from reference TRBV7-6 and TRBJ2-5, is GAGVSQSPRYKVTKRGQDVALRCDPISGHVSLYWYRQALGQGPEFLTYFNYEAQQDKSGLPNDRFSAERPEGSISTLTIQRTEQRDSAMYRCASSSTIEETQYFGPGTRLLVL.

J is TRBJ2-3 and V is TRBV27; 12 bases fit TRBD2. The CDR3 consists of 19 residues. Trimming took 3 bases from V and 0 from J; bases not matched to a gene: 10. Germline lookup yields CDR1 MNHEY and CDR2 SMNVEV (reference sequence). The CDR3 here is CASSLNLAGGPSSTDTQYF. CDR3 coding DNA: TGTGCCAGCAGTTTGAACCTAGCGGGAGGGCCCAGTAGCACAGATACGCAGTATTTT.

The chain is built from TRBV9 and TRBJ2-7; D is perhaps TRBD1 (6 bases). The CDR3 consists of 15 residues. The germline V gene has CDR1 SGDLS and CDR2 YYNGEE. The V end was cut by 3 bases, the J end by 2 bases, with 15 bases between. The DNA of the CDR3 is TGTGCCAGCAGCGATCCGGGACAAACCCCCTACGAGCAGTACTTC. Translation gives CASSDPGQTPYEQYF.

CDR3 residues: CASILRESGYGYTF. The CDR3 DNA reads as TGTGCCAGCATTCTCAGGGAATCGGGCTATGGCTACACCTTC. The V and J genes are TRBV6-6 and TRBJ1-2, with TRBD1 as a possible D gene (5 bases). With 7 bases removed from V and 4 bases from J, the gap between germline ends came to 16 bases. Looked up from germline, CDR1 is MNHNY and CDR2 is SVGAGI (reference sequence). The CDR3 extends over 14 amino acids.

This chain links TRBV5-5 with TRBJ2-7; 9 bases fit TRBD1. The CDR3 contains 14 residues. V lost 3 bases to trimming and J lost 3 bases; unmatched junction nucleotides: 4. Germline V gives CDR1 SGHKS, CDR2 YYEKEE (reference sequence). The CDR3: CASSSTTGGYEQYF. CDR3 sequence (DNA): TGTGCCAGCAGCTCTACGACAGGGGGCTACGAGCAGTACTTC.

The gene calls are TRBV19 and TRBJ2-1; 9 bases agree with TRBD2. The V gene's germline CDR1 is LNHDA and CDR2 SQIVND (reference sequence). With V trimmed by 3 bases and J by 1 base, 4 bases remained unmatched. The CDR3 totals 16 residues. CDR3 sequence (DNA): TGTGCCAGTAGTATCCAGCGGGAGGAATCCTACAATGAGCAGTTCTTC. Translated, it gives CASSIQREESYNEQFF.

This clone occurred once. The chain is built from TRBV6-5 and TRBJ1-1, with 9 nucleotides matching TRBD1. Germline values: CDR1 MNHEY, CDR2 SVGAGI. Trimming took 6 bases from V and 1 from J; bases not matched to a gene: 3. This CDR3 contains 14 residues. The CDR3 sequence: CASSLQGANTEAFF. CDR3 DNA sequence: TGTGCCAGCAGCCTACAGGGGGCGAACACTGAAGCTTTCTTT.